The sequence of this T cell receptor beta chain was determined in a study of T cell changes during pregnancy in multiple sclerosis. CDR1 is LNHDA and CDR2 is SQIVND in the germline V gene (reference sequence). The CDR3 is 13 residues long. V shed 3 bases and J shed 6 bases, with 11 bases lying between them. Sequencing was performed with immunoSEQ multiplex PCR; in TCRdb, only in-frame clones are kept and a portion is missing. The top ten clones hold about 10% of a sample with almost 35,000 clones, over 75% of them seen once. Sequencing was performed on CD8+ T cells from peripheral blood mononuclear cells, taken before pregnancy. This sequence joins TRBV19 and TRBJ1-1; tentatively, D is TRBD1 (5 bases). The TCR comes from a female donor with multiple sclerosis, enrolled in a pregnancy study. The CDR3 region is CASSIPPGSEAFF. CDR3 nucleotides: TGTGCCAGTAGTATCCCCCCAGGGTCTGAAGCTTTCTTT.